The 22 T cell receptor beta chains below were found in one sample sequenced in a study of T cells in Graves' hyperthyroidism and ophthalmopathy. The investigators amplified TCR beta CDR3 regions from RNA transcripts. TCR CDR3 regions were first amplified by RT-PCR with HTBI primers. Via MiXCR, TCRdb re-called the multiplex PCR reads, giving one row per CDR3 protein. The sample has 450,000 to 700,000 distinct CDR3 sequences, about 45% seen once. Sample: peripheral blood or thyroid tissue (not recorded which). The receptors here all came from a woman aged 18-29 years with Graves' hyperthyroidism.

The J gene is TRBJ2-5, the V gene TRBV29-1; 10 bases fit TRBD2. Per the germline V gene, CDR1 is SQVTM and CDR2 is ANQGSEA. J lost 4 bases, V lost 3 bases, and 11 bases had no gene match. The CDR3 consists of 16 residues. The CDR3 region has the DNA TGCAGCGTTGAGGGGGGGCTAGCGGGAGAAGGAGAGACCCAGTACTTC. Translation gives CSVEGGLAGEGETQYF. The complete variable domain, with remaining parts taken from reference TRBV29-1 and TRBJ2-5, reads SAVISQKPSRDICQRGTSLTIQCQVDSQVTMMFWYRQQPGQSLTLIATANQGSEATYESGFVIDKFPISRPNLTFSTLTVSNMSPEDSSIYLCSVEGGLAGEGETQYFGPGTRLLVL.

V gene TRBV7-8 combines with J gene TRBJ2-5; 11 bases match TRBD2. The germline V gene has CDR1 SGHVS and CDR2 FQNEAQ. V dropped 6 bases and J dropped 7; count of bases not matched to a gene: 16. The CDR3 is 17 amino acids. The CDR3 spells CASRSLAGAVRAWTQYF. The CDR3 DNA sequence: TGTGCCAGCAGATCACTAGCGGGGGCGGTTCGAGCTTGGACCCAGTACTTC.

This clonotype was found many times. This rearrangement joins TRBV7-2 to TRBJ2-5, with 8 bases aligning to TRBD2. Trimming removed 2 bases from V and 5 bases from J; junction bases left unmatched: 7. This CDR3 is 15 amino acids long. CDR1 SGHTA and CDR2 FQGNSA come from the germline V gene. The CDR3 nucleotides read TGTGCCAGCAGCTTAAGCGGGAGAGGTAGTGAGACCCAGTACTTC. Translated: CASSLSGRGSETQYF.

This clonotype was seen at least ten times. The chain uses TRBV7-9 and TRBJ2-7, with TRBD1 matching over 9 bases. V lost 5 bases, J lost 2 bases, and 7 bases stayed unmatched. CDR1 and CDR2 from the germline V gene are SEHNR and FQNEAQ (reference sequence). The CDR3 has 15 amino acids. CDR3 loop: CASSPRTGDTYEQYF. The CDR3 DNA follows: TGTGCCAGCAGCCCGAGGACAGGGGACACCTACGAGCAGTACTTC.

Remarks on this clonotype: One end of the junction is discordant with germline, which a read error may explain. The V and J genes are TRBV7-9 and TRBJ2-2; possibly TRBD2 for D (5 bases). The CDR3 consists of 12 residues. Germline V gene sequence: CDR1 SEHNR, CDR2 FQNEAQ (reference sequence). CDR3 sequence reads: CASLGRTGELLF. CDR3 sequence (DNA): TGTGCCAGCCTTGGACGTACCGGGGAGCTGCTTTTT. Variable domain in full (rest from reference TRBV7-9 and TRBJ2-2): DTGVSQNPRHKITKRGQNVTFRCDPISEHNRLYWYRQTLGQGPEFLTYFQNEAQLEKSRLLSDRFSAERPKGSFSTLEIQRTEQGDSAMYLCASLGRTGELLFGEGSRLTVL.

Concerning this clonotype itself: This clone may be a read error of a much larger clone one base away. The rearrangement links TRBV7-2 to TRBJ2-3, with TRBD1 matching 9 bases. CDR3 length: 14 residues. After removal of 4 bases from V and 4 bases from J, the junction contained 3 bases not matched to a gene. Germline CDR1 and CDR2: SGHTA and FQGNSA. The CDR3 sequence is CASSSGQGPDTQYF. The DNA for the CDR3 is TGTGCCAGCAGCTCAGGACAGGGGCCAGATACGCAGTATTTT.

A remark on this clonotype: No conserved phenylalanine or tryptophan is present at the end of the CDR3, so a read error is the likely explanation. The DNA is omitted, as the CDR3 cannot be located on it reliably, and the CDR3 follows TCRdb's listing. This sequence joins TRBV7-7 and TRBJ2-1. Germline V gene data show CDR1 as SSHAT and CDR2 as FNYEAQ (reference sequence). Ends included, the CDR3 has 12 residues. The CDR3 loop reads CASSLEVRPANT.

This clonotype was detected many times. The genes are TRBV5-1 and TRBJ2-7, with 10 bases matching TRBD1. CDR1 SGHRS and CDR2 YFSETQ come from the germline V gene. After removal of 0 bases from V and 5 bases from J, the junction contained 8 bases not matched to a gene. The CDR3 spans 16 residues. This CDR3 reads CASSLGSGTGDHEQYF. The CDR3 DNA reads TGCGCCAGCAGCTTGGGTAGTGGGACAGGGGACCACGAGCAGTACTTC.

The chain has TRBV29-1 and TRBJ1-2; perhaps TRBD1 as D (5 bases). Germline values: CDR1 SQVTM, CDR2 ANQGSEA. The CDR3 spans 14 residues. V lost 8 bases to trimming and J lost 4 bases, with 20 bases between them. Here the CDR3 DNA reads TGCAGCTTAACAGGATTGGAGCCGATCTATGGCTACACCTTC. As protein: CSLTGLEPIYGYTF. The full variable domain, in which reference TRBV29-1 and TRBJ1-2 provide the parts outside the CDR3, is SAVISQKPSRDICQRGTSLTIQCQVDSQVTMMFWYRQQPGQSLTLIATANQGSEATYESGFVIDKFPISRPNLTFSTLTVSNMSPEDSSIYLCSLTGLEPIYGYTFGSGTRLTVV.

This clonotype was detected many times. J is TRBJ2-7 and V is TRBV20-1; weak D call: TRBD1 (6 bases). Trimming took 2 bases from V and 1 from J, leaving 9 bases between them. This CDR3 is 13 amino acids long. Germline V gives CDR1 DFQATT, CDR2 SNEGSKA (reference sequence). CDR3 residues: CSARYTGSYEQYF. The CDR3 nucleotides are TGCAGTGCTAGATATACAGGGTCCTACGAGCAGTACTTC.

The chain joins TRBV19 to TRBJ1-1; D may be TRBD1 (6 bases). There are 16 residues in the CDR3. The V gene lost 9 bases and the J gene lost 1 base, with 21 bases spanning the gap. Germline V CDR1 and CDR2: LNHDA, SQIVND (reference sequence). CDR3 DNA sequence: TGTGCCAGCATCCCCGGGACACAGGGCTCGAACACTGAAGCTTTCTTT. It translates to CASIPGTQGSNTEAFF.

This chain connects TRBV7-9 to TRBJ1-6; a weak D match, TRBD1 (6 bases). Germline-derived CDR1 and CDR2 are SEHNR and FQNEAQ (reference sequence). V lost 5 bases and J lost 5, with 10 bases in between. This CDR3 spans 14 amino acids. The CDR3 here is CASSLRTDNSPLHF. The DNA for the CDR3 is TGTGCCAGCAGCCTAAGGACAGATAATTCACCCCTCCACTTT.

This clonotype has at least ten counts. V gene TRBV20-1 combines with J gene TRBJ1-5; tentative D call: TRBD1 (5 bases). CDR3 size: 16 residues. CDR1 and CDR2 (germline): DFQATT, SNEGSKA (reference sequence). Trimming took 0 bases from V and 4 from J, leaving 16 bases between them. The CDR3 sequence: CSARDPGQGRNQPQHF. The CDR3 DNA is TGCAGTGCTAGAGATCCGGGCCAGGGCAGGAATCAGCCCCAGCATTTT.

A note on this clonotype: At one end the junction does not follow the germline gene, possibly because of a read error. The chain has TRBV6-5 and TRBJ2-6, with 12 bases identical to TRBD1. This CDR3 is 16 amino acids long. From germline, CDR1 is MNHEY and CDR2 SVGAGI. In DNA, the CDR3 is TGTGCCAGCAGTTTTGCACCGGGACAGGGGGCCTACGTCCTGACTTTC. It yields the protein CASSFAPGQGAYVLTF.

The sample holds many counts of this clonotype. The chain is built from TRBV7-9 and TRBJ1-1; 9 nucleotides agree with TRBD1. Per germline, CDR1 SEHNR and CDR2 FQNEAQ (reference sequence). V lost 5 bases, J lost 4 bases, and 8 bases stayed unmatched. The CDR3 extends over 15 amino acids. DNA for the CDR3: TGTGCCAGCAGCCCGGACAGGGGCTGGGGCACTGAAGCTTTCTTT. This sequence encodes CASSPDRGWGTEAFF.

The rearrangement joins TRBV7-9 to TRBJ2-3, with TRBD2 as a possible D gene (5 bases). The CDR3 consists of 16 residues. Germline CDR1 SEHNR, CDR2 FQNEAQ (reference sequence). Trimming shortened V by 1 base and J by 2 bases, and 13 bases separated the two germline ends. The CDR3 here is CASSLGPAENTDTQYF. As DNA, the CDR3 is TGTGCCAGCAGCTTAGGGCCAGCGGAGAACACAGATACGCAGTATTTT.

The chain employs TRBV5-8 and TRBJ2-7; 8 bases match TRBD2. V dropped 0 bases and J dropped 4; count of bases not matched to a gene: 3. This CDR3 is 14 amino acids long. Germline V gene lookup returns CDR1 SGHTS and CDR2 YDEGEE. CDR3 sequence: CASSLERELYEQYF. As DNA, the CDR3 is TGTGCCAGCAGCTTGGAGCGGGAGCTTTACGAGCAGTACTTC.

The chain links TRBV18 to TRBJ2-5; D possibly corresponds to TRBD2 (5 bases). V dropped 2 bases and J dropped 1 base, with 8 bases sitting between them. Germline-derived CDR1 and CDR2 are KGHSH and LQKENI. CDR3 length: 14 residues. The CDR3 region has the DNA TGTGCCAGCTCACCATCGGACTCCCAAGAGACCCAGTACTTC. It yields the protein CASSPSDSQETQYF.

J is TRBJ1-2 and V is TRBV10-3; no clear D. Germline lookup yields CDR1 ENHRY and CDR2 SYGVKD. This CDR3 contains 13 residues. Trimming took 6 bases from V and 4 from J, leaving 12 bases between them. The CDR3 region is CAISRAAGYGYTF. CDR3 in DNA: TGTGCCATCAGCCGGGCGGCGGGCTATGGCTACACCTTC.

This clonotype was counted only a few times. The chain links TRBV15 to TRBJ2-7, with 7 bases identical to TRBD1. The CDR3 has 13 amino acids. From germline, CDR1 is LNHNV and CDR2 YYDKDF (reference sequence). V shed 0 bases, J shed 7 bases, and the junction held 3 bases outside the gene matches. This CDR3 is CATSRDLDREQYF. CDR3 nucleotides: TGTGCCACCAGCAGAGATTTGGACAGGGAGCAGTACTTC.

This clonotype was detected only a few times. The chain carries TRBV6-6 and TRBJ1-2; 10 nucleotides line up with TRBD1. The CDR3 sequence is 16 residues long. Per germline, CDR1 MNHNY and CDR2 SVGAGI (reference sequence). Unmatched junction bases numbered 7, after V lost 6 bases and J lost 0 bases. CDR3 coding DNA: TGTGCCAGCAGCCACGATGGACAGGGGGCTAACTATGGCTACACCTTC. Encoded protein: CASSHDGQGANYGYTF.

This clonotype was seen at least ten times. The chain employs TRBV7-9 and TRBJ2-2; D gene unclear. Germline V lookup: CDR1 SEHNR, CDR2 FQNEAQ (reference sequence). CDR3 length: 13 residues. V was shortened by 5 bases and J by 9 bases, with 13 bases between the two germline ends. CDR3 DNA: TGTGCCAGCAGCCCATACTCAACAAGGGAGCTGTTTTTT. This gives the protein CASSPYSTRELFF. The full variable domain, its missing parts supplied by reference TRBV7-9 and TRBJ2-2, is DTGVSQNPRHKITKRGQNVTFRCDPISEHNRLYWYRQTLGQGPEFLTYFQNEAQLEKSRLLSDRFSAERPKGSFSTLEIQRTEQGDSAMYLCASSPYSTRELFFGEGSRLTVL.